This record covers a single TCR beta chain. Its specificity is unknown. The data were obtained in a study of blood T cells in healthy people across ages. Primers used in a second PCR of roughly 7 to 12 cycles were a sample-barcoded 5' primer and a J-beta primer mix. Sequencing of every sample gave 3 million or more CDR3-containing paired-end reads. Each CDR3 protein gets one entry after TCRdb re-called the 5' RACE reads with MiXCR. The sample lists around 580,000 distinct CDR3 sequences; 45% to 55% were seen once. Isolation per sample recovered at least 7 million PBMCs. Germline V CDR1 and CDR2: DFQATT, SNEGSKA (reference sequence). CDR3 size: 14 residues. V trimming: 1 base; J trimming: 12 bases; junction bases outside the gene matches: 10. Study-level results: Both naive CD4+ cell counts and diversity were greater in long-lived donors than in aged donors.

The specimen sequenced was blood. The TCR originated in an older man in good health. The chain couples TRBV20-1 to TRBJ2-1, with TRBD2 matching over 9 bases. The CDR3 nucleotides read TGCAGTGCTAGAGGACTAGCGGACCTTATGGGGCAGTTCTTC. It yields the protein CSARGLADLMGQFF.